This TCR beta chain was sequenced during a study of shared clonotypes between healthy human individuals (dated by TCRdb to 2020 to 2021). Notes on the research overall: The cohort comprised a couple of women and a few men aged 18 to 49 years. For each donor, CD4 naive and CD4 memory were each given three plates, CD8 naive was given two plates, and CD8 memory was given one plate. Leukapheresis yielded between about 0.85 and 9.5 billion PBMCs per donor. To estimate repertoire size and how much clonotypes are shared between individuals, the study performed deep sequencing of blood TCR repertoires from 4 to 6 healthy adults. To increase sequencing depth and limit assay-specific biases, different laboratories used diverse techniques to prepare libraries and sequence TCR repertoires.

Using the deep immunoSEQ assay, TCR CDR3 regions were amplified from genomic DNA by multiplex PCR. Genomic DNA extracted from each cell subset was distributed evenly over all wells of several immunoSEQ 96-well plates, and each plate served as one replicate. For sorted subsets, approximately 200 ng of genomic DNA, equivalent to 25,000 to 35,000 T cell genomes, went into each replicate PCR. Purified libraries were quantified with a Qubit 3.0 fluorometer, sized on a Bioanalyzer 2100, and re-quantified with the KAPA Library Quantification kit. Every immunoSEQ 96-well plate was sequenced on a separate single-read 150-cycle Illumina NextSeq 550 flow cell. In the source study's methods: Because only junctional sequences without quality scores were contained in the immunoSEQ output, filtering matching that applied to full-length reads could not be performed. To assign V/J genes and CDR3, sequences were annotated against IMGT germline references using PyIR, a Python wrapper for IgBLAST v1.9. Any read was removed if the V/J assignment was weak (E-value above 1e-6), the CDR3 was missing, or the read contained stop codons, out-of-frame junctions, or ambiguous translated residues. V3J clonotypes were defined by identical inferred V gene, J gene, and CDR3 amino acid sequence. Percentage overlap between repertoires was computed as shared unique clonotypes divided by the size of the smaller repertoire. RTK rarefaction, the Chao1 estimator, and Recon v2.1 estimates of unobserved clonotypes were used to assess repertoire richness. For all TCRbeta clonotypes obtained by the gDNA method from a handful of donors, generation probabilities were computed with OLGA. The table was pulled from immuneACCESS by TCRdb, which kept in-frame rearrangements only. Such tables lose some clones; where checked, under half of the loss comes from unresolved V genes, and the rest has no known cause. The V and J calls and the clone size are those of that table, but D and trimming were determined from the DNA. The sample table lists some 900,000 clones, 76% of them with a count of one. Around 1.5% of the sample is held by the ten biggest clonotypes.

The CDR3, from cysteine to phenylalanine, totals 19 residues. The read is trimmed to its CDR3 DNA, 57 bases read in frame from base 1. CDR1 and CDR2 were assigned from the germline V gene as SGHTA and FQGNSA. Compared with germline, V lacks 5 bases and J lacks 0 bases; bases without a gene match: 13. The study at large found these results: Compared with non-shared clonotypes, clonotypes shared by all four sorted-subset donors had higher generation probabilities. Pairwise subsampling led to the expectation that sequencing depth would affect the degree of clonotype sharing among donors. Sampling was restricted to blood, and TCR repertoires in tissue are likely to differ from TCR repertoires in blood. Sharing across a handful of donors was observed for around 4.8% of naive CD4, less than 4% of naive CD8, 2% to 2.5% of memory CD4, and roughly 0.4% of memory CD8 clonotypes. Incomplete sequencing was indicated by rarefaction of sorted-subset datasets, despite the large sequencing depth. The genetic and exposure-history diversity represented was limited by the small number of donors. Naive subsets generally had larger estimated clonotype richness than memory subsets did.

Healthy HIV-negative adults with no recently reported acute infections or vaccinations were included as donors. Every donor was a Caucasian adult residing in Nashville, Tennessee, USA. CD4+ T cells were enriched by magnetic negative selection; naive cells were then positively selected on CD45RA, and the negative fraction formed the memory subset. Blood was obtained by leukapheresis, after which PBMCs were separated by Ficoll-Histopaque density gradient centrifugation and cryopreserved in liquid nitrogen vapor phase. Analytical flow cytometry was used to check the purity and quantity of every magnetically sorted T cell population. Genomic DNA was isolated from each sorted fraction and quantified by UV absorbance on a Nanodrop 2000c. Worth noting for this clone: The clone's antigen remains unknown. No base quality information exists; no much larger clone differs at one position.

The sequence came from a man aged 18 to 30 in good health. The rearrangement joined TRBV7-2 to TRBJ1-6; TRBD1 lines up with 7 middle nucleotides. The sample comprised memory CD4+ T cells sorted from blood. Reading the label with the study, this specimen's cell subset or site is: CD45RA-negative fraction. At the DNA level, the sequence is TGTGCCAGCAGCACCCCGACAGGGTCGCGAAACTCCTATAATTCACCCCTCCACTTT. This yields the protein CASSTPTGSRNSYNSPLHF.